This entry features one T cell receptor beta chain sequence. This receptor's antigen is unknown. Base-call qualities are not available, and no considerably larger clone is one nucleotide away. The sample belongs to a study of blood T cell repertoires in COVID-19 (dated by TCRdb to 2018 to 2020). As for the study more broadly: The collaborator samples originated in the United States, Italy and Spain and spanned the acute and convalescent phases of COVID-19. The material from the prospective study consisted of cDNA or gDNA derived from T cells, B-cell-depleted T cells, or PBMCs. Subjects who had been exposed to COVID-19, were actively infected with it, or had recovered from it provided the deeply sampled blood TCRbeta repertoires that made up the dataset. A freely available public database, intended as a resource for researchers studying the immune response to SARS-CoV-2, is where the repertoires were released. The samples were drawn from the first 160 participants of the ongoing ImmuneRACE study and from 1,200 or so subjects provided by 6 global collaborators. Nearly every sample came with metadata listing a de-identified subject ID, COVID-19 status, age in years and sex. Where available, HLA class I and class II types were taken from metadata supplied by the sample provider and were not determined by assay-based typing. The paper as a whole reports these results and caveats: The quantity of clinical and demographic metadata differed by source and by participant and was supplied without curation.

V and J are trimmed by 4 bases and 5 bases, and the gene matches miss 3 bases of the junction. From the cysteine up to the phenylalanine, the CDR3 has a length of 14 residues. Only the CDR3 DNA is retained, 42 bases long and in frame from the first base. CDR1 and CDR2 were assigned from the germline V gene as SGHTS and YDEGEE. Each collaborating institution followed its own protocols to collect whole blood in K2EDTA tubes. Collaborator samples were shipped for TCRbeta analysis as frozen whole blood, isolated PBMCs, or DNA extracted from either sample type. TCRbeta CDR3 regions were amplified from genomic DNA by means of the immunoSEQ Assay, a bias-controlled multiplex PCR. From the authors' description of their analysis: Nucleated cell counts per sample were estimated from amplification of reference gene primers within the assay. To quantify the absolute abundance of each unique TCRbeta CDR3 rearrangement, sequence reads were collapsed and filtered. For each sample, productive Simpson clonality was calculated as the square root of Simpson's diversity index across productive rearrangements. TCRdb carries this immuneACCESS record with in-frame sequences only. Its versions omit some clonotypes, under half of them owing to an unresolved V gene in the studies checked, with the rest unexplained. V and J calls and clone size are given by that table; D and trimming were obtained from the DNA. Within this sample are 220,000 or so clones, with around 82% of them counted one time only. Clones ranked in the top ten supply 4.5% to 7% of the sample.

The origin of this receptor is a woman in her 70s with acute or convalescent COVID-19. The material sequenced was peripheral blood. The V and J genes are TRBV5-8 and TRBJ2-2; 9 bases in the junction line up with TRBD1. In nucleotide form, the sequence is TGTGCCAGCAGCAGGGACAGGGAAACCGGGGAGCTGTTTTTT. Its coded protein is CASSRDRETGELFF.